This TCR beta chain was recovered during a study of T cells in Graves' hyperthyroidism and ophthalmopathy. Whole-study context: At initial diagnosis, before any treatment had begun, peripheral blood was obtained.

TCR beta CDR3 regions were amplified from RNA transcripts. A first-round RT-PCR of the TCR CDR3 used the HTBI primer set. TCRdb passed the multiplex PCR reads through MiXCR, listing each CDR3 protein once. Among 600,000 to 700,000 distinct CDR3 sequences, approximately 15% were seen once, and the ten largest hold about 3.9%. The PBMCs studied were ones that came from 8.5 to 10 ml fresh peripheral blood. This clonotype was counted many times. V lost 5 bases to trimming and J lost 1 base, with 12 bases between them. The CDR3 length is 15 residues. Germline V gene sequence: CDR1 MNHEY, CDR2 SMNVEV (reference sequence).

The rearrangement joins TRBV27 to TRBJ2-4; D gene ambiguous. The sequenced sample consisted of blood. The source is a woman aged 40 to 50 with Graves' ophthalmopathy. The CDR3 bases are TGTGCCAGCAGTGGAATGATGGGGGCCAAAAACATTCAGTACTTC. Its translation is CASSGMMGAKNIQYF.